The sequence of this T cell receptor (beta chain) was determined in a study of T cell responses to AZD1222 COVID-19 vaccine. General study findings and limits: Spike was spanned by vaccine-associated CD4 TCRs, which were dominant at 160-218 and 743-854. Donors were chiefly white British, with a greater number of females, and clonal diversity was perhaps underestimated.

On this clone itself: Antigen specificity is unknown.

V gave up 7 bases and J gave up 2 bases, with 12 bases separating them. Germline lookup yields CDR1 SGHRS and CDR2 YFSETQ. This CDR3 spans 13 amino acids. Pooling was applied to second doses at about 4 or about 12 weeks. Clones were read by immunoSEQ multiplex PCR, and TCRdb kept only the in-frame ones, dropping some. The sample has 120,000 or so clones; roughly 88% are singletons. The chain carries TRBV5-1 and TRBJ1-1, with a tentative D call TRBD1 (5 bases). The sample in question was peripheral blood, obtained 28 days after the second AZD1222 dose. The receptor was derived from an adult who received the AZD1222 COVID-19 vaccine. The CDR3 DNA follows: TGCGCCAGCGCCCCCTGGGGCAACACTGAAGCTTTCTTT. Translation: CASAPWGNTEAFF.